Below are 26 T cell receptor beta chains sequenced from a single sample in a study of cytomegalovirus exposure and HLA in healthy donors. A multiplex PCR was run with 60 Vbeta primers and 13 Jbeta primers. Using immunoSEQ multiplex PCR, the repertoire was profiled, and TCRdb retains in-frame clones only, with some absent. The data contain 150,000 to 200,000 clones, 79% of them singletons. Sequenced input: PBMCs. These receptors were obtained from a woman between 50 and 59 years old in good health and CMV-seronegative.

The V gene is TRBV10-2, the J gene TRBJ2-7, with 10 bases aligning to TRBD1. The CDR3 has 15 residues. The trim removed 7 bases at V and 2 bases at J, leaving 8 bases unmatched. From germline, CDR1 is WSHSY and CDR2 SAAADI. This chain's CDR3 is CASNPRQGATYEQYF. The DNA of the CDR3 is TGCGCCAGCAACCCTAGACAGGGGGCAACCTACGAGCAGTACTTC.

The chain recombines TRBV11-2 with TRBJ1-2; 7 bases are shared with TRBD1. Germline trimming cut 5 bases from V and 6 bases from J; bases unmatched to any gene: 9. The germline V gene has CDR1 SGHAT and CDR2 FQNNGV. The CDR3 has 14 residues. This CDR3 is CASSPIRGLDGYTF. DNA for the CDR3: TGTGCCAGCAGCCCGATCAGGGGGTTAGATGGCTACACCTTC.

The J gene is TRBJ1-5, the V gene TRBV29-1; D unclear. V shed 4 bases and J shed 2 bases, with 6 bases lying between them. The CDR3 loop spans 12 amino acids. Per germline, CDR1 SQVTM and CDR2 ANQGSEA. In nucleotides, the CDR3 is TGCAGCGTTGTTTCGGGCAATCAGCCCCAGCATTTT. As protein: CSVVSGNQPQHF. The complete variable domain, with remaining parts taken from reference TRBV29-1 and TRBJ1-5, reads SAVISQKPSRDICQRGTSLTIQCQVDSQVTMMFWYRQQPGQSLTLIATANQGSEATYESGFVIDKFPISRPNLTFSTLTVSNMSPEDSSIYLCSVVSGNQPQHFGDGTRLSIL.

The count of this clone is one. The chain has TRBV9 and TRBJ2-7, with a tentative D call TRBD2 (7 bases). Trimming left V 4 bases short and J 0 bases short, with 17 bases between. The germline V gene has CDR1 SGDLS and CDR2 YYNGEE. This CDR3 has 16 amino acids. CDR3 residues: CASSPGEGQASYEQYF. The CDR3 nucleotides read TGTGCCAGCAGCCCAGGGGAGGGGCAGGCCTCCTACGAGCAGTACTTC.

Here the CDR3 DNA reads TGTGCCAGCAGTGAAGCCCCCAGATACTATGGCTACACCTTC. Protein product: CASSEAPRYYGYTF. This chain connects TRBV6-1 to TRBJ1-2; D uncertain. Germline V CDR1 and CDR2: MNHNS, SASEGT. The ends were cut back, 0 bases at V and 3 bases at J, with 8 bases in the middle. The CDR3 has 14 residues.

This clone turned up a few times. The chain recombines TRBV7-8 with TRBJ1-2; perhaps TRBD1 as D (5 bases). There are 16 residues in the CDR3. With 2 bases removed from V and 4 bases from J, the gap between germline ends came to 17 bases. Germline V gene data show CDR1 as SGHVS and CDR2 as FQNEAQ. The CDR3 DNA reads TGTGCCAGCAGCTTAACACCTCAAGACAGCCTCTATGGCTACACCTTC. It yields the protein CASSLTPQDSLYGYTF. Supplemented by reference TRBV7-8 and TRBJ1-2, the full variable domain reads GAGVSQSPRYKVAKRGQDVALRCDPISGHVSLFWYQQALGQGPEFLTYFQNEAQLDKSGLPSDRFFAERPEGSVSTLKIQRTQQEDSAVYLCASSLTPQDSLYGYTFGSGTRLTVV.

The chain links TRBV30 to TRBJ2-5; 9 nucleotides align to TRBD2. The germline CDR1 and CDR2 sequences are GTSNPN and SVGIG (reference sequence). Trimming cost V 0 bases and J 5 bases; bases outside gene matches: 7. The CDR3 covers 15 residues. CDR3 protein: CAWSVGVAGAETQYF. The CDR3, as DNA: TGTGCCTGGAGTGTAGGGGTAGCGGGGGCCGAGACCCAGTACTTC.

This chain links TRBV5-1 with TRBJ1-2; 10 nucleotides align to TRBD1. CDR1 and CDR2 (germline): SGHRS, YFSETQ. This CDR3 region has 17 residues. The ends lost 4 bases at V and 2 bases at J; junction bases unmatched: 11. The CDR3 DNA follows: TGCGCCAGCAGCCCAGGACAGGGGGTTCAAGGAAACTATGGCTACACCTTC. Amino acids: CASSPGQGVQGNYGYTF.

J is TRBJ1-4 and V is TRBV5-1; D gene unclear. CDR1 and CDR2 from the germline V gene are SGHRS and YFSETQ. CDR3 length equals 17 residues. Between the trimmed V and J ends, which lost 0 bases and 0 bases, there was a span of 12 bases. CDR3 bases: TGCGCCAGCAGCTTGGATCCGGTAGCCACAACTAATGAAAAACTGTTTTTT. Its translation is CASSLDPVATTNEKLFF. Filled out from reference TRBV5-1 and TRBJ1-4, the complete variable domain reads KAGVTQTPRYLIKTRGQQVTLSCSPISGHRSVSWYQQTPGQGLQFLFEYFSETQRNKGNFPGRFSGRQFSNSRSEMNVSTLELGDSALYLCASSLDPVATTNEKLFFGSGTQLSVL.

The gene calls are TRBV28 and TRBJ1-2, with D possibly being TRBD1 (5 bases). The V end was cut by 3 bases, the J end by 8 bases, with 13 bases between. The CDR3 totals 13 residues. Germline assignment: CDR1 MDHEN and CDR2 SYDVKM. This chain's CDR3 is CASSLAGTGGYTF. The DNA of the CDR3 is TGTGCCAGCAGTTTGGCGGGGACGGGGGGCTACACCTTC.

This chain connects TRBV5-1 to TRBJ1-4; D uncertain. The CDR3 loop spans 14 amino acids. Germline V gene data show CDR1 as SGHRS and CDR2 as YFSETQ. V was trimmed by 2 bases and J by 7 bases, leaving 12 bases between them. The CDR3 loop is CASSLSGRFEKLFF. The CDR3 nucleotides are TGCGCCAGCAGCTTAAGCGGGCGGTTTGAAAAACTGTTTTTT.

The chain uses TRBV7-9 and TRBJ2-5; 8 nucleotides align to TRBD1. The J call may be incorrect, as the DNA end agrees better with TRBJ2-7. Germline CDR1 SEHNR, CDR2 FQNEAQ (reference sequence). The CDR3 is 16 amino acids. In DNA form, the CDR3 reads TGTGCCAGCAGCTTATTCGGCAGGGGGCTAAAAGACGAGCAGTACTTC. Translating it yields CASSLFGRGLKDEQYF.

This chain links TRBV27 with TRBJ1-4; D gene uncertain. Trimming took 4 bases from V and 2 from J, leaving 5 bases between them. Per the germline V gene, CDR1 is MNHEY and CDR2 is SMNVEV (reference sequence). The CDR3 has 13 amino acids. As DNA, the CDR3 is TGTGCCAGCAGTTGGCGGACTAATGAAAAACTGTTTTTT. Protein: CASSWRTNEKLFF.

The chain joins TRBV7-7 to TRBJ1-5; D may be TRBD1 (5 bases). From germline, CDR1 is SSHAT and CDR2 FNYEAQ (reference sequence). The CDR3 runs to 13 residues. Trimming shortened V by 1 base and J by 9 bases, and 10 bases separated the two germline ends. The CDR3 spells CASSLGTRWPQHF. In DNA, the CDR3 is TGTGCCAGCAGCTTAGGGACACGTTGGCCCCAGCATTTT.

This chain connects TRBV28 to TRBJ2-4; TRBD1 is a possible D gene (6 bases). This CDR3 spans 14 amino acids. Germline CDR1 and CDR2: MDHEN and SYDVKM. V lost 1 base, J lost 6 bases, and 10 bases lay in between. For the CDR3, the DNA is TGTGCCAGCAGTTTATCCGGACAGTTAAACATTCAGTACTTC. Residues: CASSLSGQLNIQYF.

The chain is built from TRBV4-3 and TRBJ1-1; D remains unclear. With 4 bases removed from V and 8 bases from J, the gap between germline ends came to 11 bases. This CDR3 has 12 residues. Germline V CDR1 and CDR2: LGHNA, YSLEER. CDR3 in amino acids: CASSRGLGEAFF. Here the CDR3 DNA reads TGCGCCAGCAGCCGCGGACTCGGGGAAGCTTTCTTT.

This chain uses TRBV2 with TRBJ1-1; no clear D gene. The CDR3 runs 12 residues. Germline V CDR1 and CDR2: SNHLY, FYNNEI. Trimming took off 8 bases at V and 4 bases at J, with 11 bases between the two ends. CDR3 sequence reads: CASVRESTEAFF. In nucleotides, the CDR3 is TGTGCCAGCGTCCGGGAGTCCACTGAAGCTTTCTTT.

The J gene is TRBJ2-3, the V gene TRBV7-2; D is unclear. The V and J ends lost 6 bases and 2 bases respectively, with 6 bases between them. The germline V gene encodes CDR1 SGHTA and CDR2 FQGNSA. The CDR3 totals 12 residues. This chain's CDR3 is CASRRDTDTQYF. The CDR3 DNA reads as TGTGCCAGCAGGAGAGACACAGATACGCAGTATTTT.

The gene calls are TRBV11-2 and TRBJ1-3; 10 bases line up with TRBD1. After removal of 5 bases from V and 3 bases from J, the junction contained 7 bases not matched to a gene. The CDR3 extends over 16 amino acids. Germline CDR1 SGHAT, CDR2 FQNNGV. CDR3 sequence (DNA): TGTGCCAGCAGCACCGGGGACAGGGGCGGTGGAAACACCATATATTTT. Translated: CASSTGDRGGGNTIYF.

This chain links TRBV18 with TRBJ1-3; D gene unclear. The length of the CDR3 is 14 residues. V was cut by 3 bases and J by 0 bases, with 6 bases left in between. Germline values: CDR1 KGHSH, CDR2 LQKENI. The CDR3 nucleotides read TGTGCCAGCTCACCCGGGGTCTCTGGAAACACCATATATTTT. Translating gives CASSPGVSGNTIYF.

V gene TRBV19 combines with J gene TRBJ1-1; D ambiguous. Germline V lookup: CDR1 LNHDA, CDR2 SQIVND (reference sequence). The CDR3 covers 12 residues. Trimming left V 0 bases short and J 7 bases short, with 6 bases between. The CDR3 protein is CASSIDLSEAFF. The DNA of the CDR3 is TGTGCCAGTAGTATAGATCTAAGTGAAGCTTTCTTT.

The rearrangement uses TRBV7-2 and TRBJ1-1; possible D gene TRBD1, 5 bases. Germline V gives CDR1 SGHTA, CDR2 FQGNSA. V was pared by 3 bases and J by 1 base, with 6 bases between. The CDR3 loop spans 13 amino acids. The CDR3 nucleotides are TGTGCCAGCAGCTTTCAGGGGAACACTGAAGCTTTCTTT. Protein sequence: CASSFQGNTEAFF.

This sequence joins TRBV27 and TRBJ1-1; tentative D call: TRBD1 (6 bases). This CDR3 region has 14 residues. Germline V CDR1 and CDR2: MNHEY, SMNVEV (reference sequence). V gave up 3 bases and J gave up 6 bases, with 14 bases separating them. In DNA, the CDR3 is TGTGCCAGCAGTTTGGACAGAGAGGTGCCTGAAGCTTTCTTT. Protein product: CASSLDREVPEAFF.

In DNA, the CDR3 is TGTGCCAGCAGCTCTGGGACAGGGCCCTTGGGGGGGGCCAACGTCCTGACTTTC. Protein: CASSSGTGPLGGANVLTF. This chain joins TRBV7-2 and TRBJ2-6; 9 positions agree with TRBD1. Germline trimming cut 4 bases from V and 4 bases from J; bases unmatched to any gene: 11. The germline gives CDR1 SGHTA, CDR2 FQGNSA. The CDR3 length is 18 residues.

The V gene is TRBV9, the J gene TRBJ2-7; 9 bases agree with TRBD1. V shed 5 bases and J 0 bases; nucleotides not matched to a gene: 12. Germline CDR1 SGDLS, CDR2 YYNGEE. This CDR3 spans 17 amino acids. Here the CDR3 reads CASSESTPTGGSYEQYF. The CDR3 nucleotides read TGTGCCAGCAGTGAAAGCACCCCGACAGGGGGCTCCTACGAGCAGTACTTC. Drawing the rest from reference TRBV9 and TRBJ2-7, the complete variable domain is DSGVTQTPKHLITATGQRVTLRCSPRSGDLSVYWYQQSLDQGLQFLIQYYNGEERAKGNILERFSAQQFPDLHSELNLSSLELGDSALYFCASSESTPTGGSYEQYFGPGTRLTVT.

This chain joins TRBV29-1 and TRBJ2-4, with 7 positions matching TRBD1. Trimming cost V 6 bases and J 0 bases; bases outside gene matches: 11. Germline values: CDR1 SQVTM, CDR2 ANQGSEA. The CDR3 extends over 16 amino acids. CDR3 sequence: CSVLKDNRGAKNIQYF. The CDR3 nucleotides read TGCAGCGTCCTAAAGGACAACAGGGGAGCCAAAAACATTCAGTACTTC.